These 21 T cell receptor beta chains were sequenced from one sample in a study of CD8+ T cells in alopecia areata. RNA extraction was followed by reverse transcription into cDNA, which acted as the sequencing template. Using immunoSEQ multiplex PCR, the repertoire was profiled, and TCRdb retains in-frame clones only, with some absent. Of 150,000 to 200,000 clones in the sample, approximately 51% were seen once. Treatment in this sample: oral pan-JAK inhibitor, 5-10 mg twice daily. The sequencing here drew on CD8+ T cells sorted from blood, taken at approximately week 51, from a patient treated with tofacitinib. All receptors come from a human donor with alopecia areata.

The J gene is TRBJ1-2, the V gene TRBV30; perhaps TRBD1 as D (5 bases). Trimming stripped 2 bases from V and 8 bases from J, with 9 bases between. Germline loops: CDR1 GTSNPN, CDR2 SVGIG (reference sequence). The CDR3 has 11 residues. CDR3 nucleotides: TGTGCCTGGAGTCTCGGGGACGGCTACACCTTC. Translation: CAWSLGDGYTF.

This chain joins TRBV5-6 and TRBJ2-7; D ambiguous. The CDR3 contains 12 residues. The V and J ends lost 0 bases and 7 bases respectively, with 8 bases between them. Germline CDR1 and CDR2: SGHDT and YYEEEE. Here the CDR3 reads CASSLALREQYF. The CDR3 nucleotides are TGTGCCAGCAGCTTGGCCCTTAGGGAGCAGTACTTC. The full variable domain, in which reference TRBV5-6 and TRBJ2-7 provide the parts outside the CDR3, is DAGVTQSPTHLIKTRGQQVTLRCSPKSGHDTVSWYQQALGQGPQFIFQYYEEEERQRGNFPDRFSGHQFPNYSSELNVNALLLGDSALYLCASSLALREQYFGPGTRLTVT.

This clone appeared a few times. The chain recombines TRBV5-4 with TRBJ2-5; D not resolved. Germline V gene sequence: CDR1 SGHNT, CDR2 YYREEE (reference sequence). This CDR3 region has 15 residues. The germline V and J ends were trimmed by 4 bases and 1 base, with 14 bases remaining between them. This chain's CDR3 is CASSAPDGLQETQYF. As DNA, the CDR3 is TGTGCCAGCAGCGCACCGGACGGCCTCCAAGAGACCCAGTACTTC.

Only one count was recorded for this clone. V is TRBV6-5 and J is TRBJ2-7; D possibly matches TRBD1 or TRBD2 (5 bases each). Trimming took off 2 bases at V and 3 bases at J, with 11 bases between the two ends. The CDR3 sequence is 14 residues long. CDR1 is MNHEY and CDR2 is SVGAGI in the germline V gene. The CDR3 DNA reads as TGTGCCAGCAGTTACGAGGGGATGAGCTACGAGCAGTACTTC. Its translation: CASSYEGMSYEQYF.

The sample holds a few counts of this clone. The chain has TRBV5-1 and TRBJ2-3; TRBD2 matches 9 bases. Germline CDR1 is SGHRS and CDR2 is YFSETQ. V was pared by 0 bases and J by 2 bases, with 7 bases of the junction left unmatched. The CDR3 has 17 amino acids. For the CDR3, the DNA is TGCGCCAGCAGCTTGGACCAGCGGGGGGCCACCACAGATACGCAGTATTTT. This encodes CASSLDQRGATTDTQYF.

The rearrangement joins TRBV4-3 to TRBJ2-7; TRBD2 matches 9 bases. CDR3 length: 15 amino acids. CDR1 is LGHNA, CDR2 YSLEER, per germline. V gave up 3 bases and J gave up 5 bases; unmatched junction bases: 8. The CDR3 sequence: CASSHRAGGRNEQYF. The DNA for the CDR3 is TGCGCCAGCAGCCATCGAGCGGGGGGTAGAAACGAGCAGTACTTC.

The J gene is TRBJ1-5, the V gene TRBV6-6; 11 nucleotides match TRBD1. The germline V gene encodes CDR1 MNHNY and CDR2 SVGAGI (reference sequence). The CDR3 covers 16 residues. V gave up 4 bases and J gave up 4 bases; unmatched junction bases: 6. The CDR3 DNA is TGTGCCAGCAGTTGGGACAGGGGGGAGTATAATCAGCCCCAGCATTTT. This gives the protein CASSWDRGEYNQPQHF.

The genes are TRBV5-6 and TRBJ1-2; tentatively, D is TRBD1 (5 bases). V dropped 0 bases and J dropped 6 bases, with 12 bases sitting between them. The CDR3 sequence is 14 residues long. Germline CDR1 SGHDT, CDR2 YYEEEE. DNA of the CDR3: TGTGCCAGCAGCTTGGCGGGGCGGCTTAATGGCTACACCTTC. Amino acids: CASSLAGRLNGYTF.

This clone was counted a single time. J is TRBJ1-1 and V is TRBV5-4; 7 bases line up with TRBD1. The CDR3 consists of 12 residues. The junction had 1 base not matched to a gene; V was cut back by 1 base and J by 7 bases. CDR1 SGHNT and CDR2 YYREEE come from the germline V gene (reference sequence). The CDR3 loop reads CASSLRDSEAFF. CDR3 in DNA: TGTGCCAGCAGCTTGCGGGACAGTGAAGCTTTCTTT.

This clone was counted once. The chain is built from TRBV25-1 and TRBJ2-6; a weak D match, TRBD2 (5 bases). The V gene lost 11 bases and the J gene lost 4 bases, with 9 bases spanning the gap. Germline V gives CDR1 MGHDK, CDR2 SYGVNS. The CDR3 spans 12 residues. Here the CDR3 DNA reads TGTGCCGTTCTAGCCGGGGCCAACGTCCTGACTTTC. It codes for CAVLAGANVLTF.

This clone came up a few times. V and J are TRBV4-3 and TRBJ2-7; D might be TRBD1 (6 bases). Germline V gene data show CDR1 as LGHNA and CDR2 as YSLEER. Trimming removed 4 bases at V and 2 bases at J, with 12 bases between. CDR3 length equals 14 residues. CDR3 loop: CASSLRDNAYEQYF. The CDR3 region has the DNA TGCGCCAGCAGCCTACGGGACAATGCCTACGAGCAGTACTTC.

A few counts support this clone. The chain carries TRBV4-1 and TRBJ2-1; D gene uncertain. Germline-derived CDR1 and CDR2 are MGHRA and YSYEKL. The CDR3 is 15 residues long. The V end was cut by 0 bases, the J end by 6 bases, with 12 bases between. CDR3 in DNA: TGCGCCAGCAGCCAAGATCCTGGCCTAGGCAATGAGCAGTTCTTC. Its protein is CASSQDPGLGNEQFF.

This clone occurred a few times. This may be a read error, as it is one base from a much larger clone. V and J are TRBV7-6 and TRBJ2-1; no clear D. Trimming left V 1 base short and J 9 bases short, with 4 bases between. This CDR3 has 11 residues. Per the germline V gene, CDR1 is SGHVS and CDR2 is FNYEAQ. Here the CDR3 reads CASSLGTEQFF. The CDR3 nucleotides read TGTGCCAGCAGCTTAGGGACTGAGCAGTTCTTC.

This clone was detected only a few times. The V call is TRBV9, the J call TRBJ1-6; D may be TRBD1 (6 bases). The CDR3 loop spans 13 amino acids. The ends were cut back, 2 bases at V and 7 bases at J, with 7 bases in the middle. Germline V gene data show CDR1 as SGDLS and CDR2 as YYNGEE. The CDR3: CASSVTGNSPLHF. The DNA of the CDR3 is TGTGCCAGCAGCGTTACAGGGAATTCACCCCTCCACTTT. The variable domain in full, with the rest retrieved from reference TRBV9 and TRBJ1-6, is DSGVTQTPKHLITATGQRVTLRCSPRSGDLSVYWYQQSLDQGLQFLIQYYNGEERAKGNILERFSAQQFPDLHSELNLSSLELGDSALYFCASSVTGNSPLHFGNGTRLTVT.

The table lists this clone with a few counts. The rearrangement joins TRBV4-1 to TRBJ2-1, with no clear D. V was shortened by 1 base and J by 0 bases, with 7 bases between the two germline ends. From germline, CDR1 is MGHRA and CDR2 YSYEKL. The CDR3 contains 15 residues. The CDR3 is CASSQVASSYNEQFF. CDR3 in DNA: TGCGCCAGCAGCCAAGTGGCGAGCTCCTACAATGAGCAGTTCTTC.

The chain links TRBV29-1 to TRBJ1-2; no clear D. Germline assignment: CDR1 SQVTM and CDR2 ANQGSEA. V lost 5 bases to trimming and J lost 8 bases, with 15 bases between them. The CDR3 has 12 residues. CDR3: CSVSTGNRGYTF. The CDR3 nucleotides are TGCAGCGTTTCGACGGGCAATAGGGGCTACACCTTC.

This clone came up a few times. The chain couples TRBV29-1 to TRBJ2-2; D remains ambiguous. The CDR3 runs to 12 residues. Per the germline V gene, CDR1 is SQVTM and CDR2 is ANQGSEA. Trimming took off 3 bases at V and 5 bases at J, with 7 bases between the two ends. DNA for the CDR3: TGCAGCGTTGAGCCGAGGACCGGGGAGCTGTTTTTT. This translates into CSVEPRTGELFF.

The chain joins TRBV7-9 to TRBJ1-1; D call uncertain. Looked up from germline, CDR1 is SEHNR and CDR2 is FQNEAQ (reference sequence). This CDR3 is built from 11 residues. Between the trimmed V and J ends, which lost 8 bases and 6 bases, there was a span of 10 bases. The CDR3 reads CASLSMSEAFF. Here the CDR3 DNA reads TGTGCCAGCCTCTCAATGTCTGAAGCTTTCTTT.

The chain links TRBV5-1 to TRBJ2-1; 7 bases line up with TRBD2. Trimming at V came to 7 bases and at J to 0 bases, leaving 4 bases not matched to a gene. The CDR3 runs 14 residues. CDR1 is SGHRS, CDR2 YFSETQ, per germline. CDR3: CASGGGSSYNEQFF. CDR3 sequence (DNA): TGCGCCAGCGGGGGAGGGAGCTCCTACAATGAGCAGTTCTTC. Full variable domain (missing parts from reference TRBV5-1 and TRBJ2-1): KAGVTQTPRYLIKTRGQQVTLSCSPISGHRSVSWYQQTPGQGLQFLFEYFSETQRNKGNFPGRFSGRQFSNSRSEMNVSTLELGDSALYLCASGGGSSYNEQFFGPGTRLTVL.

The chain joins TRBV2 to TRBJ2-5, with TRBD2 matching 9 bases. The length of the CDR3 is 15 residues. V shed 5 bases, J shed 6 bases, and the junction held 10 bases outside the gene matches. Germline V gives CDR1 SNHLY, CDR2 FYNNEI. The CDR3 here is CASSTLRGGQKTQYF. The CDR3 DNA sequence: TGTGCCAGCAGTACCTTGCGGGGGGGCCAGAAGACCCAGTACTTC.

This chain connects TRBV2 to TRBJ2-7; maybe TRBD1 (6 bases). The CDR3 contains 12 residues. Germline V gives CDR1 SNHLY, CDR2 FYNNEI. V was clipped by 3 bases and J by 6 bases, with 9 bases between them. The CDR3 loop is CASSDRTVEQYF. CDR3 nucleotides: TGTGCCAGCAGTGATAGGACAGTCGAGCAGTACTTC.